This T cell receptor (beta chain) was profiled in a study of T cell responses to AZD1222 COVID-19 vaccine. Study results and limitations: Most donors were white British and more were female, and clonal diversity was possibly underestimated. Among those given AZD1222, only six or seven were seropositive at baseline. Variant regions that are unmutated are reportedly the target of nearly half of spike-specific TCRs. Spike-specific TCR breadth and depth grew following two AZD1222 doses.

A remark on this clone: Its antigen is as yet unknown. Other DNA sequences from this sample encode an identical CDR3 as well.

Produced via immunoSEQ multiplex PCR; TCRdb's table is partial and in-frame only. The sample includes around 100,000 clones, roughly 85% of them seen just once. With 5 bases removed from V and 3 bases from J, the gap between germline ends came to 10 bases. The CDR3 is 13 amino acids. The sequences come from peripheral blood, collected 28 days after the second AZD1222 dose. The receptor comes from an adult who received the AZD1222 COVID-19 vaccine. This chain joins TRBV12-3 or TRBV12-4 and TRBJ1-1; D call uncertain. This CDR3 reads CASSLSSYTEAFF. CDR3 DNA sequence: TGTGCCAGCAGTCTATCAAGTTACACTGAAGCTTTCTTT.